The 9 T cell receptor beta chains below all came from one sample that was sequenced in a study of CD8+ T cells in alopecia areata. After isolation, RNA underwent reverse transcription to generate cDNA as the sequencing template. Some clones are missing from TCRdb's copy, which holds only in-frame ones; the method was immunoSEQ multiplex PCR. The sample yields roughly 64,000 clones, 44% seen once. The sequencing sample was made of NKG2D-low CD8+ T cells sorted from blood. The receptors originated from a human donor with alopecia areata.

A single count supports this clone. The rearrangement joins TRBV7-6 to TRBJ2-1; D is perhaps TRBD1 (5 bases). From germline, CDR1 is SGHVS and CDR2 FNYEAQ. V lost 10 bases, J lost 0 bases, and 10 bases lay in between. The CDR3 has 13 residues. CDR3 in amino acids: CATRADSYNEQFF. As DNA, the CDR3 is TGTGCCACCAGGGCGGACTCCTACAATGAGCAGTTCTTC. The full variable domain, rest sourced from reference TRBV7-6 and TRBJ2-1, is GAGVSQSPRYKVTKRGQDVALRCDPISGHVSLYWYRQALGQGPEFLTYFNYEAQQDKSGLPNDRFSAERPEGSISTLTIQRTEQRDSAMYRCATRADSYNEQFFGPGTRLTVL.

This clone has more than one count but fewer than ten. The CDR3 region is CASSLENEQYF. The CDR3 DNA is TGTGCCAGCAGCTTAGAAAACGAGCAGTACTTC. V and J are TRBV7-9 and TRBJ2-7; D unresolved. CDR1 SEHNR and CDR2 FQNEAQ come from the germline V gene (reference sequence). This CDR3 has 11 amino acids. V lost 1 base, J lost 5 bases, and 3 bases lay in between.

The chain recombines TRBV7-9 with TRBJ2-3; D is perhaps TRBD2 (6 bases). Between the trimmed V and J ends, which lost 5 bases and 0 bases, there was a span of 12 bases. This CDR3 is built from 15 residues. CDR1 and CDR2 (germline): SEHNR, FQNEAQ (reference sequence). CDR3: CASSAVEGSTDTQYF. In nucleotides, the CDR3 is TGTGCCAGCAGCGCGGTGGAGGGAAGCACAGATACGCAGTATTTT.

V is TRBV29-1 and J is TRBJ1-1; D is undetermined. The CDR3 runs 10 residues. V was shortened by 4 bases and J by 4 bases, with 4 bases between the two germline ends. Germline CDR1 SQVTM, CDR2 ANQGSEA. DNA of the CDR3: TGCAGCGTTGTAGCCACTGAAGCTTTCTTT. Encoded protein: CSVVATEAFF. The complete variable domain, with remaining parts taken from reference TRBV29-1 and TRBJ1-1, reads SAVISQKPSRDICQRGTSLTIQCQVDSQVTMMFWYRQQPGQSLTLIATANQGSEATYESGFVIDKFPISRPNLTFSTLTVSNMSPEDSSIYLCSVVATEAFFGQGTRLTVV.

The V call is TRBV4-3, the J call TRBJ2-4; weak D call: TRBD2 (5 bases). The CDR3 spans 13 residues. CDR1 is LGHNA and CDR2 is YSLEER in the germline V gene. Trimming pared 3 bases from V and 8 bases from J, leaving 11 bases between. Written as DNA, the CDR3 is TGCGCCAGCAGCCAGGGGAGTTGGGACATTCAGTACTTC. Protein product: CASSQGSWDIQYF.

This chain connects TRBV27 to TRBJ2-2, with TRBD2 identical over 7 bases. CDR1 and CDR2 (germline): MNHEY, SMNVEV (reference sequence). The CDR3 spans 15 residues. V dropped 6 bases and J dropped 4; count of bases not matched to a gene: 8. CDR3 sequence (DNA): TGTGCCAGCAGCATTATGGCTAGCGGCACCGGGGAGCTGTTTTTT. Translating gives CASSIMASGTGELFF.

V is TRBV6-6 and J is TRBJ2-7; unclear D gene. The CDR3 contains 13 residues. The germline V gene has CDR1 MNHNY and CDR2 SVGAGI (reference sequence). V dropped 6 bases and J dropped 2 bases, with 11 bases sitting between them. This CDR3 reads CASRAGFPYEQYF. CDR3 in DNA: TGTGCCAGCAGAGCCGGGTTCCCCTACGAGCAGTACTTC.

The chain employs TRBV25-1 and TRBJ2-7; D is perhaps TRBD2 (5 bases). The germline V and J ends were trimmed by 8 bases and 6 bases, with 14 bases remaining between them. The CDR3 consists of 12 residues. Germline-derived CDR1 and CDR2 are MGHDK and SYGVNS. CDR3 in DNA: TGTGCCAGCTCCTACGGGATCAGCGAGCAGTACTTC. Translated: CASSYGISEQYF.

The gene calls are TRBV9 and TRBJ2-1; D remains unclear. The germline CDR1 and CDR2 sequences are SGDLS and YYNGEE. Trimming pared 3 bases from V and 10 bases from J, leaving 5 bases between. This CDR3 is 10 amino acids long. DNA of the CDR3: TGTGCCAGCAGCGGTCCAGAGCAGTTCTTC. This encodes CASSGPEQFF.